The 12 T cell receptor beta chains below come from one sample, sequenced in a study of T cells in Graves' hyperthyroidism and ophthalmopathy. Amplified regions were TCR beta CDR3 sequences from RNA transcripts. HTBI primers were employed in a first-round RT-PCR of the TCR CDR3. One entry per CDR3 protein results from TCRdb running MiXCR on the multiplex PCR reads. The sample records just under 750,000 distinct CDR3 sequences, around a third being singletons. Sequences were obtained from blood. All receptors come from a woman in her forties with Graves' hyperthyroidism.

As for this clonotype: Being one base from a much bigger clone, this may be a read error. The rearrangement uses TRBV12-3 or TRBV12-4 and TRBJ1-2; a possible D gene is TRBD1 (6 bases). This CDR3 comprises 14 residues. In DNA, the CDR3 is TGTGCCAGCAGCGTACAGGGTAGGGACTATGGCTACTCCTTC. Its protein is CASSVQGRDYGYSF.

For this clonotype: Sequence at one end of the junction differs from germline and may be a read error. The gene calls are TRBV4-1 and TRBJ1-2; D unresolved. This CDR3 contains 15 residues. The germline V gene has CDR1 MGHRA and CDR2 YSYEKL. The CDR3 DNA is TGCGCCAGCAGCCAAGTCGGGTCAGCAAACTATAGCTACACCTTC. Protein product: CASSQVGSANYSYTF.

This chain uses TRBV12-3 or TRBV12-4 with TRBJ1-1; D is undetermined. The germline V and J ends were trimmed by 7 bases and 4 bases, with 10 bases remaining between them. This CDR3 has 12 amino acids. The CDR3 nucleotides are TGTGCCAGCAATCTAGGAGGCACTGAAGCTTTCTTT. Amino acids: CASNLGGTEAFF.

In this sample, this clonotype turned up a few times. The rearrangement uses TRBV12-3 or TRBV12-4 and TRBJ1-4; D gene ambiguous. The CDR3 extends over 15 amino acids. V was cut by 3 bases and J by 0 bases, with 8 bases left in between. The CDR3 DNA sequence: TGTGCCAGCAGTTTGGCCGGCTCAACTAATGAAAAACTGTTTTTT. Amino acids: CASSLAGSTNEKLFF.

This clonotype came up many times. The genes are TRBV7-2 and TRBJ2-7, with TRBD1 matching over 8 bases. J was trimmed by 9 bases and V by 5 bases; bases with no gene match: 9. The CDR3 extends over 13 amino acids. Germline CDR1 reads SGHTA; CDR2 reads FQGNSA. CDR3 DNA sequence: TGTGCCAGCAGCCCGTCCGACAGGGGAGTGCAGTACTTC. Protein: CASSPSDRGVQYF.

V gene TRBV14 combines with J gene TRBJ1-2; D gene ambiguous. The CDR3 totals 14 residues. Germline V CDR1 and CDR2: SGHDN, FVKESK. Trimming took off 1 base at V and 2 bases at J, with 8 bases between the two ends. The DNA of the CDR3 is TGTGCCAGCAGCCAAGCTGTCAGCAACTATGGCTACACCTTC. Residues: CASSQAVSNYGYTF. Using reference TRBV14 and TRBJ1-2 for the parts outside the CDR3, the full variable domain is EAGVTQFPSHSVIEKGQTVTLRCDPISGHDNLYWYRRVMGKEIKFLLHFVKESKQDESGMPNNRFLAERTGGTYSTLKVQPAELEDSGVYFCASSQAVSNYGYTFGSGTRLTVV.

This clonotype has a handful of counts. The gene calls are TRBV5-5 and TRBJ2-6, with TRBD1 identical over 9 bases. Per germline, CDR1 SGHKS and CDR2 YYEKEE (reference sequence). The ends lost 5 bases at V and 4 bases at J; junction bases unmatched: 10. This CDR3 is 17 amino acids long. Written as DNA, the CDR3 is TGTGCCAGCAGACCCGGACAGGGGCTGTCGGGGGCCAACGTCCTGACTTTC. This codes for CASRPGQGLSGANVLTF. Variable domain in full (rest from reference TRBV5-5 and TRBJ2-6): DAGVTQSPTHLIKTRGQQVTLRCSPISGHKSVSWYQQVLGQGPQFIFQYYEKEERGRGNFPDRFSARQFPNYSSELNVNALLLGDSALYLCASRPGQGLSGANVLTFGAGSRLTVL.

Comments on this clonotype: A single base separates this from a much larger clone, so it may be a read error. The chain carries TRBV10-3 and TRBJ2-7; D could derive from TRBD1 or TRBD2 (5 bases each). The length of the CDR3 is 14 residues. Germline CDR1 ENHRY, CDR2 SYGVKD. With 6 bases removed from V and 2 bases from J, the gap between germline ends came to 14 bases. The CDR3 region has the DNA TGTGCCATCAGAACGGGGACCCAGGCCTACGAGCAGTACTTC. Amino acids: CAIRTGTQAYEQYF.

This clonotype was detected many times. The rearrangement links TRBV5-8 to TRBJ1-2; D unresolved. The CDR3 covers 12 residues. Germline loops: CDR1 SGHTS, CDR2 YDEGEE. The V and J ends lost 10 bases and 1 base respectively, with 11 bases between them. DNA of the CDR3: TGTGCCGGATCCGGTAGTAACTATGGCTACACCTTC. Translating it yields CAGSGSNYGYTF. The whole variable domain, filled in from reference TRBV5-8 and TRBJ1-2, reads EAGVTQSPTHLIKTRGQQATLRCSPISGHTSVYWYQQALGLGLQFLLWYDEGEERNRGNFPPRFSGRQFPNYSSELNVNALELEDSALYLCAGSGSNYGYTFGSGTRLTVV.

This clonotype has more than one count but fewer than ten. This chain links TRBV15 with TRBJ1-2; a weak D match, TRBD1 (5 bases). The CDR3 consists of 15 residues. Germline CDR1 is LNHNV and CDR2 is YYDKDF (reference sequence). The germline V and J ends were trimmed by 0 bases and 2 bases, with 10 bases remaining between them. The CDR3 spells CATSRDRDGNYGYTF. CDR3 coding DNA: TGTGCCACCAGCAGAGATCGGGACGGAAACTATGGCTACACCTTC. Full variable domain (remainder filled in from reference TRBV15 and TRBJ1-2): DAMVIQNPRYQVTQFGKPVTLSCSQTLNHNVMYWYQQKSSQAPKLLFHYYDKDFNNEADTPDNFQSRRPNTSFCFLDIRSPGLGDTAMYLCATSRDRDGNYGYTFGSGTRLTVV.

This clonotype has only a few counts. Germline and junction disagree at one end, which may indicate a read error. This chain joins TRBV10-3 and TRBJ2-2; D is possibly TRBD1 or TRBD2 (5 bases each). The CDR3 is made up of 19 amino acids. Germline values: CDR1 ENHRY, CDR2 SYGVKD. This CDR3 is CASSYSLARIRDGAWELFF. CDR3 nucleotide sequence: TGTGCCAGCAGTTACTCCTTAGCTAGGATCCGGGACGGAGCTTGGGAGCTGTTTTTT.

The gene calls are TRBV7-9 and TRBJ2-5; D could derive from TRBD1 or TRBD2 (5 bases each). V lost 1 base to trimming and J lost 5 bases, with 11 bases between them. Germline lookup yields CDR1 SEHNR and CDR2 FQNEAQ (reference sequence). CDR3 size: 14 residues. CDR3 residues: CASSLERWGETQYF. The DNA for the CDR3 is TGTGCCAGCAGCTTAGAGAGGTGGGGGGAGACCCAGTACTTC.